The entry below gives a single TCR beta chain sequence along with its context. What it binds is not known. This specimen belongs to a study of T cell responses to AZD1222 COVID-19 vaccine. Germline CDR1 reads LGHNA; CDR2 reads YSLEER. CDR3 length: 16 residues. Trimming stripped 0 bases from V and 9 bases from J, with 18 bases between. Libraries were prepared by immunoSEQ multiplex PCR; TCRdb keeps only in-frame clonotypes and omits some of them. This sample has 65,000 to 85,000 clones, with more than 75% found just once. Findings and caveats of the study: White British donors predominated, females outnumbered males, and clonal diversity was possibly underestimated.

The chain has TRBV4-3 and TRBJ1-5, with D possibly TRBD1 on 5 matching bases. This material consisted of peripheral blood, taken on day 0 of AZD1222 vaccination. The TCR comes from an adult in good health. The CDR3: CASSQDFGRSGTPQHF. In DNA form, the CDR3 reads TGCGCCAGCAGCCAAGATTTCGGGCGCTCGGGGACGCCCCAGCATTTT.